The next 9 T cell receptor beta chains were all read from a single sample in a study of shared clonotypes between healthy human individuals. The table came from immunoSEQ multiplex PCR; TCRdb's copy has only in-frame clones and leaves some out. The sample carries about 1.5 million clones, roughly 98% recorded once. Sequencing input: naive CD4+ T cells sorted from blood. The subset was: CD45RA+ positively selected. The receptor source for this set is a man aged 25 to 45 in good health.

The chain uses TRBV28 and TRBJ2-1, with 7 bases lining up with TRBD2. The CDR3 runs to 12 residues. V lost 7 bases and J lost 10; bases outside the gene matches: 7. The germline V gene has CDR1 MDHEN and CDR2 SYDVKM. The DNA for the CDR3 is TGTGCCAGCAATTCCGGACTAGACGAGCAGTTCTTC. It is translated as CASNSGLDEQFF.

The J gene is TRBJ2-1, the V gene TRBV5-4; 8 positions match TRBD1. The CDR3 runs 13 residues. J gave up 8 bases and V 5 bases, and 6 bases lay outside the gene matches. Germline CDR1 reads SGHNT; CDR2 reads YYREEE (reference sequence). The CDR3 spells CASRQTGEHEQFF. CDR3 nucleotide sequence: TGTGCCAGCAGACAGACAGGGGAACATGAGCAGTTCTTC.

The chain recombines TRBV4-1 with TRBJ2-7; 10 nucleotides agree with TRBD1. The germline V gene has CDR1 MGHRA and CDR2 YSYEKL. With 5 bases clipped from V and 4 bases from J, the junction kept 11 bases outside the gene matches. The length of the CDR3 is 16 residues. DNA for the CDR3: TGCGCCAGCAGCGACAACTGGGACAGGGGTATTTACGAGCAGTACTTC. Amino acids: CASSDNWDRGIYEQYF.

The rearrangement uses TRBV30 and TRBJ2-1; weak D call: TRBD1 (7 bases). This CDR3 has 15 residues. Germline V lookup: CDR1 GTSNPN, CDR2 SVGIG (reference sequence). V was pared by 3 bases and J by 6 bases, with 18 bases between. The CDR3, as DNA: TGTGCCTGGAGGACCCGGAGGGGGCGGCGCAATGAGCAGTTCTTC. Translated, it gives CAWRTRRGRRNEQFF. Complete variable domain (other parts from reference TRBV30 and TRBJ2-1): SQTIHQWPATLVQPVGSPLSLECTVEGTSNPNLYWYRQAAGRGLQLLFYSVGIGQISSEVPQNLSASRPQDRQFILSSKKLLLSDSGFYLCAWRTRRGRRNEQFFGPGTRLTVL.

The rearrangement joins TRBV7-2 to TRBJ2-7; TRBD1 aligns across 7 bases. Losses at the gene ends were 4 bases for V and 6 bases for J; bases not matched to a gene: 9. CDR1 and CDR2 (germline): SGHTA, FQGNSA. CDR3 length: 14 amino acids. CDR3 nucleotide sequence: TGTGCCAGCAGCTCCAGGGGGTCGGCGGCCGAGCAGTACTTC. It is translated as CASSSRGSAAEQYF.

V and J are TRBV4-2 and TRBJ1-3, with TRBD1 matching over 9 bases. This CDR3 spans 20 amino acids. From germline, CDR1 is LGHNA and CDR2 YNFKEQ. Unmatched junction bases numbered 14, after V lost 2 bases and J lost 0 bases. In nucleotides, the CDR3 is TGTGCCAGCAGCCAACCCTTAAGGGACAGGGCCTTTTCCTCTGGAAACACCATATATTTT. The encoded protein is CASSQPLRDRAFSSGNTIYF.

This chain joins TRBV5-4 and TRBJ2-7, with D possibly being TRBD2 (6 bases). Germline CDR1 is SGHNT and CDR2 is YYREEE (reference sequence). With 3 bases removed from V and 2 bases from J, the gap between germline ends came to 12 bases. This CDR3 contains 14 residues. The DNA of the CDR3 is TGTGCCAGCAGCTCACGGGAGTTTCCCTACGAGCAGTACTTC. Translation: CASSSREFPYEQYF.

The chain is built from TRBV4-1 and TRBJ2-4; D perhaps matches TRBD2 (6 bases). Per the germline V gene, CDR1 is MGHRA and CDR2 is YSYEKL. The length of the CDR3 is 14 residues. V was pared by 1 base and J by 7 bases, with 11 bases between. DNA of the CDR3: TGCGCCAGCAGCCAAGGACTAGTTGCGAACATTCAGTACTTC. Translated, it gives CASSQGLVANIQYF.

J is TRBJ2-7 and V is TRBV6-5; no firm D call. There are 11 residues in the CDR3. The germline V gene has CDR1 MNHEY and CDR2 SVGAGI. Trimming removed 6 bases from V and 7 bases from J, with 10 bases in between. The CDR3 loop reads CASSRSGEQYF. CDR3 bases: TGTGCCAGCAGCAGGTCCGGGGAGCAGTACTTC.